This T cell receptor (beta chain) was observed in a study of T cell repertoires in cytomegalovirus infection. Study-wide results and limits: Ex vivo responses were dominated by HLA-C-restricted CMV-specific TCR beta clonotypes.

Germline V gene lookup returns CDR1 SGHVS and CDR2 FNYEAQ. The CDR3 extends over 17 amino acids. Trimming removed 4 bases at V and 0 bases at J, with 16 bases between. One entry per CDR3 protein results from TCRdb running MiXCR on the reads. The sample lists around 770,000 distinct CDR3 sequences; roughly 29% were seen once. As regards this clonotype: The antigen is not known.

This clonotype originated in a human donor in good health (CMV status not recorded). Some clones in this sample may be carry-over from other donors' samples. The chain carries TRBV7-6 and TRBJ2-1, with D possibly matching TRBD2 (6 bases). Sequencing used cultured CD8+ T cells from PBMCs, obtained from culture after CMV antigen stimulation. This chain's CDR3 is CASSYEIAVGSYNEQFF. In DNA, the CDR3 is TGTGCCAGCAGCTATGAGATAGCGGTGGGCTCCTACAATGAGCAGTTCTTC.